This entry is about one T cell receptor beta chain. This sample was taken from a study of radiotherapy plus CTLA-4 blockade in lung cancer. This CDR3 has 13 residues. Trimming took 3 bases from V and 5 from J, leaving 10 bases between them. The V gene's germline CDR1 is MNHEY and CDR2 SMNVEV (reference sequence). Using immunoSEQ multiplex PCR, the repertoire was profiled, and TCRdb retains in-frame clones only, with some absent. The sample lists approximately 33,000 clones, around four fifths seen once, with 7.5% in the top ten. J is TRBJ1-1 and V is TRBV27, with D unresolved. This clonotype originated in a human donor with non-small cell lung cancer who had stable disease on radiotherapy plus ipilimumab. The input for sequencing was peripheral blood, taken from a patient treated with radiotherapy plus ipilimumab. As DNA, the CDR3 is TGTGCCAGCAGTTTGGTGCCATCTACTGAAGCTTTCTTT. Protein: CASSLVPSTEAFF.